These 7 T cell receptor beta chains were all obtained from the same sample, sequenced in a study of blood T cell repertoires in COVID-19. Assay used: immunoSEQ multiplex PCR; TCRdb lists only in-frame clones, some missing. The sample consists of about 200,000 clones, around nine tenths of them appearing once. The sample taken for sequencing was peripheral blood. The source is a man between 18 and 29 years old with active or convalescent COVID-19.

The chain uses TRBV7-2 and TRBJ2-7, with 13 bases aligning to TRBD2. CDR3 length: 15 amino acids. Germline CDR1 and CDR2: SGHTA and FQGNSA. V shed 4 bases and J 1 base; nucleotides not matched to a gene: 1. CDR3 nucleotides: TGTGCCAGCAGCTCGACTAGCGGGAGGTCCTACGAGCAGTACTTC. The encoded protein is CASSSTSGRSYEQYF. Using reference TRBV7-2 and TRBJ2-7 for the parts outside the CDR3, the full variable domain is GAGVSQSPSNKVTEKGKDVELRCDPISGHTALYWYRQSLGQGLEFLIYFQGNSAPDKSGLPSDRFSAERTGGSVSTLTIQRTQQEDSAVYLCASSSTSGRSYEQYFGPGTRLTVT.

The chain employs TRBV2 and TRBJ1-4; D call uncertain. The germline V gene encodes CDR1 SNHLY and CDR2 FYNNEI. The CDR3 contains 13 residues. Between the trimmed V and J ends, which lost 4 bases and 7 bases, there was a span of 10 bases. The CDR3 bases are TGTGCCAGCAGTGGGGTGGCGGGTGAAAAACTGTTTTTT. Amino acids: CASSGVAGEKLFF.

V and J are TRBV5-4 and TRBJ2-1, with TRBD1 identical over 9 bases. The V gene end was trimmed by 0 bases and the J gene end by 10 bases; junction bases not matched to a gene: 14. This CDR3 is 17 amino acids long. Germline V CDR1 and CDR2: SGHNT, YYREEE (reference sequence). CDR3 amino acids: CASSLVGTGQLGYEQFF. CDR3 bases: TGTGCCAGCAGCTTGGTCGGGACAGGGCAACTGGGGTACGAGCAGTTCTTC.

The V gene is TRBV6-5, the J gene TRBJ2-7; D unclear. Germline CDR1 MNHEY, CDR2 SVGAGI. The V gene lost 2 bases and the J gene lost 10 bases, with 15 bases spanning the gap. CDR3 length equals 13 residues. The chain's CDR3 is CASSYKTSRRQYF. In DNA, the CDR3 is TGTGCCAGCAGTTACAAAACCTCGCGGCGTCAGTACTTC.

This sequence joins TRBV5-1 and TRBJ1-4; D not resolved. V shed 3 bases and J shed 0 bases, with 15 bases lying between them. The CDR3 extends over 17 amino acids. Germline V lookup: CDR1 SGHRS, CDR2 YFSETQ. CDR3 DNA: TGCGCCAGCAGCTCGACATTCACCGGGACAACTAATGAAAAACTGTTTTTT. Residues: CASSSTFTGTTNEKLFF.

This clone was detected only a few times. This sequence joins TRBV10-3 and TRBJ1-1; the D gene is possibly TRBD1 (5 bases). This CDR3 region has 13 residues. The V gene's germline CDR1 is ENHRY and CDR2 SYGVKD. V was clipped by 6 bases and J by 1 base, with 9 bases between them. CDR3 sequence: CAIRGRENTEAFF. CDR3 nucleotide sequence: TGTGCCATCAGAGGCAGGGAGAACACTGAAGCTTTCTTT.

The chain recombines TRBV19 with TRBJ1-2, with a tentative D call TRBD1 (5 bases). Deletions cut 5 bases from V and 6 bases from J, with 13 bases between. This CDR3 has 13 residues. Germline lookup yields CDR1 LNHDA and CDR2 SQIVND (reference sequence). CDR3 coding DNA: TGTGCCAGTAGTGTACCGGGGGGGGATGGCTACACCTTC. The encoded protein is CASSVPGGDGYTF.